The rows below give T cell receptor beta chains drawn from one sample of a study of CD4 T cells in relation to SARS-CoV-2 and coronaviruses. These receptors have no known antigen. Generated by immunoSEQ multiplex PCR, the TCRdb table keeps only in-frame clones and is missing some. The repertoire holds about 19,000 clones, over 70% seen once, with roughly 25% in the top ten. Specimen: CD4+ T cells from PBMCs, cultured in vitro. Receptor source: a human donor in good health. The CDR3 runs from the conserved cysteine through the conserved F or W. Fields, in order: J gene, CDR3 length, clone size, V gene, D gene, CDR3 DNA, CDR3 protein. A D gene is named only where the DNA matches it firmly. Expanded clones get a size class; other rows say once, few or many, or leave the size out.

J: TRBJ2-5; length: 11; size: .; V: TRBV9; D: .; DNA: TGTGCCAGCAGCGTCGGTCAGACCCAGTACTTC; CDR3: CASSVGQTQYF
J: TRBJ2-1; length: 14; size: .; V: TRBV5-1; D: TRBD1; DNA: TGCGCCAGCAGCCCCCGGGACAGTTACAATGAGCAGTTCTTC; CDR3: CASSPRDSYNEQFF
J: TRBJ2-5; length: 14; size: .; V: TRBV5-4; D: TRBD1; DNA: TGTGCCAGCAGACTCCAGGGGGTCGGAGAGACCCAGTACTTC; CDR3: CASRLQGVGETQYF
J: TRBJ2-3; length: 15; size: .; V: TRBV5-1; D: .; DNA: TGCGCCAGCAGCTTGGACGGGGCCCCCATCGATATGCAGTATTTT; CDR3: CASSLDGAPIDMQYF
J: TRBJ1-2; length: 13; size: few; V: TRBV2; D: .; DNA: TGTGCCAGCAGTGGGGACGGGAACTATGGCTACACCTTC; CDR3: CASSGDGNYGYTF
J: TRBJ1-2; length: 13; size: .; V: TRBV6-2/TRBV6-3; D: .; DNA: TGTGCCAGCAGTTACCTGACAGGCTATGGCTACACCTTC; CDR3: CASSYLTGYGYTF
J: TRBJ2-5; length: 13; size: .; V: TRBV6-2/TRBV6-3; D: .; DNA: TGTGCCAGCAGTCTTCGACTACAAGAGACCCAGTACTTC; CDR3: CASSLRLQETQYF
J: TRBJ2-2; length: 16; size: .; V: TRBV7-8; D: .; DNA: TGTGCCAGCAGCTCCCTAAGGGCCCAGAACACCGGGGAGCTGTTTTTT; CDR3: CASSSLRAQNTGELFF
J: TRBJ2-7; length: 14; size: .; V: TRBV3-1/TRBV3-2; D: .; DNA: TGTGCCAGCAGCCCAGGCCCAGGGTCCTACGAGCAGTACTTC; CDR3: CASSPGPGSYEQYF
J: TRBJ1-4; length: 16; size: few; V: TRBV18; D: TRBD1; DNA: TGTGCCAGCTCACAAAACCCTGACAGGGGGAATGAAAAACTGTTTTTT; CDR3: CASSQNPDRGNEKLFF
J: TRBJ2-3; length: 12; size: .; V: TRBV7-9; D: .; DNA: TGTGCCAGCAGCTTTGGGACAGATACGCAGTATTTT; CDR3: CASSFGTDTQYF
J: TRBJ2-1; length: 16; size: few; V: TRBV14; D: .; DNA: TGTGCCAGCAGCCAAGGGTGGGGCCGCTCCTACAATGAGCAGTTCTTC; CDR3: CASSQGWGRSYNEQFF
J: TRBJ2-3; length: 15; size: .; V: TRBV19; D: .; DNA: TGTGCCAGTAGTTCCTCGACCTCGGTGTGGGATACGCAGTATTTT; CDR3: CASSSSTSVWDTQYF
J: TRBJ2-7; length: 15; size: few; V: TRBV5-1; D: .; DNA: TGCGCCAGCAGCTTGAGGGGTCACAGTTCCTACGAGCAGTACTTC; CDR3: CASSLRGHSSYEQYF
J: TRBJ2-5; length: 11; size: .; V: TRBV19; D: .; DNA: TGTGCCAGTAGTATCTCGGAGACCCAGTACTTC; CDR3: CASSISETQYF
J: TRBJ2-3; length: 14; size: few; V: TRBV24-1; D: .; DNA: TGTGCCACCAGTGATCGGGGTAACACAGATACGCAGTATTTT; CDR3: CATSDRGNTDTQYF
J: TRBJ2-1; length: 16; size: .; V: TRBV5-1; D: TRBD2; DNA: TGCGCCAGCAGCCATAGACTAGCGGTATATTACAATGAGCAGTTCTTC; CDR3: CASSHRLAVYYNEQFF
J: TRBJ1-1; length: 14; size: .; V: TRBV5-1; D: TRBD1; DNA: TGCGCCAGCAGTTTTACAGGGGGCGCATCTGAAGCTTTCTTT; CDR3: CASSFTGGASEAFF
J: TRBJ1-2; length: 16; size: once; V: TRBV4-1; D: .; DNA: TGCGCCAGCAGCCGACAAGATGGGGGGCCGCGCCATGGCTACACCTTC; CDR3: CASSRQDGGPRHGYTF
J: TRBJ2-2; length: 13; size: .; V: TRBV19; D: .; DNA: TGTGCCAGTAGTATTCGGGGGATCGGGGAGCTGTTTTTT; CDR3: CASSIRGIGELFF
J: TRBJ2-1; length: 15; size: .; V: TRBV2; D: TRBD2; DNA: TGTGCCAGCAGGTCGTTTAGCGGGACCTACAATGAGCAGTTCTTC; CDR3: CASRSFSGTYNEQFF
J: TRBJ2-3; length: 16; size: few; V: TRBV5-1; D: TRBD2; DNA: TGCGCCAGCAGCCACGGACTAGCGGGGGGCCGGGATACGCAGTATTTT; CDR3: CASSHGLAGGRDTQYF
J: TRBJ1-4; length: 14; size: .; V: TRBV5-5; D: .; DNA: TGTGCCAGCAGCTTGGGGACGGCTAATGAAAAACTGTTTTTT; CDR3: CASSLGTANEKLFF
J: TRBJ1-1; length: 15; size: .; V: TRBV7-9; D: TRBD1; DNA: TGTGCCAGCAGCGCGTATACAGGGGAGAACACTGAAGCTTTCTTT; CDR3: CASSAYTGENTEAFF
J: TRBJ2-5; length: 13; size: .; V: TRBV20-1; D: .; DNA: TGCAGTGCTAGTAGGGGCTACGGGGAGACCCAGTACTTC; CDR3: CSASRGYGETQYF
J: TRBJ1-1; length: 13; size: .; V: TRBV7-2; D: TRBD1; DNA: TGTGCCAGCAGCCCACAGGGGGTAACTGAAGCTTTCTTT; CDR3: CASSPQGVTEAFF
J: TRBJ2-7; length: 15; size: .; V: TRBV11-2; D: TRBD2; DNA: TGTGCCAGCAGCTTATCCGCGGGAGGCCCCAACGAGCAGTACTTC; CDR3: CASSLSAGGPNEQYF